The 21 T cell receptor beta chains below come from one sample, sequenced in a study of PD-1 blockade in classical Hodgkin lymphoma. Produced via immunoSEQ multiplex PCR; TCRdb's table is partial and in-frame only. The sample yields 15,000 to 20,000 clones, approximately 64% seen once. Every patient was affected by relapse after autologous stem cell transplantation, while exposure to brentuximab vedotin was not uniform. The source material was peripheral blood mononuclear cells (PBMCs), sampled before the second cycle of nivolumab. The receptors stem from a human donor with classical Hodgkin lymphoma.

V is TRBV25-1 and J is TRBJ1-1; the D gene is possibly TRBD1 (5 bases). Germline V gene sequence: CDR1 MGHDK, CDR2 SYGVNS. The length of the CDR3 is 14 residues. V lost 3 bases and J lost 6, with 14 bases in between. For the CDR3, the DNA is TGTGCCAGCAGTGATATAGGGGAATGGTCTGAAGCTTTCTTT. Protein sequence: CASSDIGEWSEAFF.

The chain combines TRBV19 with TRBJ1-1; maybe TRBD1 (6 bases). Trimming took off 6 bases at V and 1 base at J, with 24 bases between the two ends. This CDR3 contains 18 residues. Germline assignment: CDR1 LNHDA and CDR2 SQIVND (reference sequence). CDR3 nucleotides: TGTGCCAGTAGCCCACGGGGGGCAGGGCCCCCTGGGAACACTGAAGCTTTCTTT. Protein product: CASSPRGAGPPGNTEAFF.

This sequence joins TRBV2 and TRBJ2-1, with a possible D match to TRBD1 (7 bases). The CDR3 has 17 residues. Trimming removed 3 bases at V and 0 bases at J, with 15 bases between. Germline V gene data show CDR1 as SNHLY and CDR2 as FYNNEI. CDR3 amino acids: CASSEEGALSSYNEQFF. In nucleotides, the CDR3 is TGTGCCAGCAGTGAGGAGGGGGCACTAAGCTCCTACAATGAGCAGTTCTTC.

The V and J genes are TRBV29-1 and TRBJ1-2; D not certain. Trimming pared 5 bases from V and 0 bases from J, leaving 16 bases between. This CDR3 is built from 15 residues. Germline-derived CDR1 and CDR2 are SQVTM and ANQGSEA. Here the CDR3 reads CSVLGPAEANYGYTF. Here the CDR3 DNA reads TGCAGCGTTCTGGGTCCTGCGGAAGCTAACTATGGCTACACCTTC.

The CDR3 here is CSVEGAYSGANVLTF. The CDR3, as DNA: TGCAGCGTTGAAGGAGCATACTCTGGGGCCAACGTCCTGACTTTC. The chain recombines TRBV29-1 with TRBJ2-6; D ambiguous. The CDR3 is made up of 15 amino acids. V was cut by 1 base and J by 0 bases, with 7 bases left in between. Germline V gives CDR1 SQVTM, CDR2 ANQGSEA.

This clone has more than one count but fewer than ten. The chain combines TRBV4-1 with TRBJ2-3; 12 bases align to TRBD2. The CDR3 is 16 amino acids. V shed 4 bases, J shed 6 bases, and the junction held 8 bases outside the gene matches. Germline V gives CDR1 MGHRA, CDR2 YSYEKL. CDR3 bases: TGCGCCAGCAGCCCTCTTCTAGCGGGAGGGCGGGATACGCAGTATTTT. Protein: CASSPLLAGGRDTQYF.

This clone has a handful of counts. The rearrangement uses TRBV5-1 and TRBJ2-5; D call uncertain. Trimming pared 0 bases from V and 1 base from J, leaving 7 bases between. This CDR3 comprises 14 residues. Germline loops: CDR1 SGHRS, CDR2 YFSETQ. The CDR3 nucleotides are TGCGCCAGCAGCTTGGGACCGATCCAAGAGACCCAGTACTTC. Its protein product is CASSLGPIQETQYF. Filled out from reference TRBV5-1 and TRBJ2-5, the complete variable domain reads KAGVTQTPRYLIKTRGQQVTLSCSPISGHRSVSWYQQTPGQGLQFLFEYFSETQRNKGNFPGRFSGRQFSNSRSEMNVSTLELGDSALYLCASSLGPIQETQYFGPGTRLLVL.

Within the sample, this clone is medium-sized (0.01 to 0.1%). This sequence joins TRBV28 and TRBJ2-7, with TRBD2 matching 8 bases. Losses at the gene ends were 5 bases for V and 3 bases for J; bases not matched to a gene: 6. Germline assignment: CDR1 MDHEN and CDR2 SYDVKM. The CDR3 sequence is 14 residues long. DNA of the CDR3: TGTGCCAGCAGTGTCCGACTAGCGAGCTACGAGCAGTACTTC. It encodes CASSVRLASYEQYF. Drawing the rest from reference TRBV28 and TRBJ2-7, the complete variable domain is DVKVTQSSRYLVKRTGEKVFLECVQDMDHENMFWYRQDPGLGLRLIYFSYDVKMKEKGDIPEGYSVSREKKERFSLILESASTNQTSMYLCASSVRLASYEQYFGPGTRLTVT.

This sequence joins TRBV29-1 and TRBJ1-2; no clear D gene. V shed 1 base and J shed 4 bases, with 13 bases lying between them. This CDR3 has 14 amino acids. Germline V gene data show CDR1 as SQVTM and CDR2 as ANQGSEA. The CDR3 region is CSVEGDEGSYGYTF. The CDR3 region has the DNA TGCAGCGTTGAAGGGGATGAAGGGAGCTATGGCTACACCTTC.

This clone was detected only once. The rearrangement uses TRBV29-1 and TRBJ2-7, with D perhaps TRBD1 (5 bases). Germline-derived CDR1 and CDR2 are SQVTM and ANQGSEA. The CDR3 contains 12 residues. Deletions cut 2 bases from V and 0 bases from J, with 5 bases between. CDR3 protein: CSVERGSYEQYF. The DNA for the CDR3 is TGCAGCGTTGAAAGGGGCTCCTACGAGCAGTACTTC.

This chain links TRBV7-9 with TRBJ1-1, with D perhaps matching TRBD1 (5 bases). Germline V CDR1 and CDR2: SEHNR, FQNEAQ (reference sequence). CDR3 length equals 13 residues. Trimming removed 4 bases from V and 4 bases from J, with 10 bases in between. DNA for the CDR3: TGTGCCAGCAGCTCCTCAGGGAGCACTGAAGCTTTCTTT. It encodes CASSSSGSTEAFF.

The V call is TRBV5-8, the J call TRBJ2-2; D not resolved. CDR1 and CDR2 (germline): SGHTS, YDEGEE. Trimming pared 0 bases from V and 3 bases from J, leaving 9 bases between. There are 15 residues in the CDR3. CDR3 in DNA: TGTGCCAGCAGCTTGGTACACGCCGACACCGGGGAGCTGTTTTTT. Its translation: CASSLVHADTGELFF. Combining the CDR3 with reference TRBV5-8 and TRBJ2-2 gives the whole variable domain EAGVTQSPTHLIKTRGQQATLRCSPISGHTSVYWYQQALGLGLQFLLWYDEGEERNRGNFPPRFSGRQFPNYSSELNVNALELEDSALYLCASSLVHADTGELFFGEGSRLTVL.

This chain connects TRBV2 to TRBJ1-4; the D gene is possibly TRBD1 (5 bases). Looked up from germline, CDR1 is SNHLY and CDR2 is FYNNEI. The CDR3 contains 12 residues. The germline V and J ends were trimmed by 6 bases and 7 bases, with 9 bases remaining between them. CDR3 DNA sequence: TGTGCCAGCAGGGGCACAGGTGAAAAACTGTTTTTT. Translated: CASRGTGEKLFF.

The CDR3, as DNA: TGTGCCAGCTCCTTCGGACAGGGCAACGAGCAGTACTTC. This translates into CASSFGQGNEQYF. The rearrangement uses TRBV18 and TRBJ2-7, with 8 bases matching TRBD1. The J segment lost 5 bases and the V segment lost 6 bases, leaving 6 bases of the junction unmatched. The CDR3 is 13 amino acids. CDR1 and CDR2 from the germline V gene are KGHSH and LQKENI.

This rearrangement joins TRBV29-1 to TRBJ1-1, with D possibly being TRBD1 (6 bases). Germline V gives CDR1 SQVTM, CDR2 ANQGSEA. The V end lost 7 bases, the J end lost 6 bases, and 21 bases lay between the germline ends. The CDR3 spans 14 residues. Here the CDR3 reads CSALDRSRKAEAFF. The CDR3 DNA reads as TGCAGCGCCCTAGACAGGTCACGGAAGGCTGAAGCTTTCTTT.

The V and J genes are TRBV27 and TRBJ2-7; 10 nucleotides align to TRBD2. Germline V gene lookup returns CDR1 MNHEY and CDR2 SMNVEV (reference sequence). The CDR3 covers 16 residues. Trimming removed 6 bases from V and 5 bases from J; junction bases left unmatched: 13. The chain's CDR3 is CASSTIRAGGPHEQYF. In nucleotides, the CDR3 is TGTGCCAGCAGCACCATTCGAGCGGGAGGGCCCCACGAGCAGTACTTC.

This chain links TRBV18 with TRBJ2-1, with 12 bases matching TRBD2. Germline CDR1 reads KGHSH; CDR2 reads LQKENI. The CDR3 consists of 15 residues. V was pared by 3 bases and J by 5 bases, with 2 bases of the junction left unmatched. CDR3 protein: CASSPGLAGNNEQFF. In DNA, the CDR3 is TGTGCCAGCTCACCCGGACTAGCGGGGAACAATGAGCAGTTCTTC.

The chain recombines TRBV5-6 with TRBJ2-1; TRBD2 matches 10 bases. The length of the CDR3 is 17 residues. CDR1 and CDR2 from the germline V gene are SGHDT and YYEEEE. V was clipped by 2 bases and J by 8 bases; unmatched bases: 13. CDR3 region: CASSFATSGKEVDEQFF. In nucleotides, the CDR3 is TGTGCCAGCAGCTTTGCCACTAGCGGGAAGGAGGTCGATGAGCAGTTCTTC.

This clone is labeled as medium-sized. The chain joins TRBV19 to TRBJ1-1; D not resolved. This CDR3 has 13 amino acids. In germline, CDR1 is LNHDA, CDR2 SQIVND (reference sequence). Trimming left V 9 bases short and J 2 bases short, with 13 bases between. The CDR3 DNA reads TGTGCCAGCGAAGGTCCGACTAACACTGAAGCTTTCTTT. Translated: CASEGPTNTEAFF.

This chain uses TRBV9 with TRBJ1-2; no clear D. V was cut by 1 base and J by 3 bases, with 13 bases left in between. CDR1 SGDLS and CDR2 YYNGEE come from the germline V gene. The CDR3 spans 15 residues. The CDR3, as DNA: TGTGCCAGCAGCGTACCCTCGGACGGCCACTATGGCTACACCTTC. Translated, it gives CASSVPSDGHYGYTF.

Of note for this clone: Other nucleotide sequences in the sample specify the same CDR3. The chain has TRBV5-1 and TRBJ2-3; the D call may be TRBD1 or TRBD2 (5 bases each). Deletions cut 0 bases from V and 0 bases from J, with 5 bases between. CDR1 SGHRS and CDR2 YFSETQ come from the germline V gene. There are 14 residues in the CDR3. The CDR3 spells CASSLGDSTDTQYF. In nucleotides, the CDR3 is TGCGCCAGCAGCTTGGGGGACAGCACAGATACGCAGTATTTT. Based on the CDR3 plus reference TRBV5-1 and TRBJ2-3, the full variable domain is KAGVTQTPRYLIKTRGQQVTLSCSPISGHRSVSWYQQTPGQGLQFLFEYFSETQRNKGNFPGRFSGRQFSNSRSEMNVSTLELGDSALYLCASSLGDSTDTQYFGPGTRLTVL.